This T cell receptor (beta chain) was captured by sequencing in a study of T cell repertoires in cytomegalovirus infection (dated by TCRdb to the late 2010s). General notes on the study: Because public TCR beta signatures pointed to carriage of CMV infection together with the matching HLA type, the HLA type of each donor mattered for the analysis. Results and caveats for the whole study, not just this receptor: In the ex vivo response, HLA-C-restricted CMV-specific TCR beta clonotypes were dominant, and in two of eight donors the single most frequent clonotype came from this HLA-C-restricted group. Carriers of CMV infection plus the relevant HLA type were discriminated by the cumulative frequency of public TCR beta family members in the study cohort and in an independent roughly 350-donor cohort.

The germline V gene (reference sequence) gives CDR1 as LNHDA and CDR2 as SQIVND. There are 11 amino acids in the CDR3, from cysteine to phenylalanine inclusive. Only CDR3 DNA is held: 33 bases, read in frame from base 1. The germline ends are 1 base apart after V is trimmed by 8 bases and J by 2 bases. This sample was sequenced with an Illumina HiSeq 1500. TCRdb took the public reads, trimmed them with fastp at Q25, ran MiXCR for clone calling and kept in-frame beta chains. Each entry is one CDR3 protein sequence, shown with its most common DNA and genes. Here the sample has approximately 500,000 distinct CDR3 sequences; more than 15% occur a single time. Clones ranked in the top ten supply under 30% of the sample. Regarding this clonotype: What this receptor recognizes is not known. No qualities accompany the bases; no much larger clone lies one base away.

This TCR came from a human donor in good health (CMV status not recorded). Some clones in this sample may be carry-over from other donors' samples. Specimen: CD8+ T cells from PBMCs. The chain is encoded by TRBV19 joined to TRBJ2-6; the D gene remains uncertain. The DNA sequence follows: TGTGCCAGTGCTGGGGCCAACGTCCTGACTTTC. Protein translation: CASAGANVLTF.